This TCR beta chain was identified in a study of T-cell reconstitution after alpha-beta-depleted transplantation in children. Unique molecular identifiers were built into the TCRbeta library. TCRdb passed the PCR reads through MiXCR, listing each CDR3 protein once. The profile covers a few hundred thousand distinct CDR3 sequences, with about 18% appearing a single time and about 3.1% taken by the ten largest. The CDR3 contains 13 residues. Germline lookup yields CDR1 SEHNR and CDR2 FQNEAQ (reference sequence). Trimming left V 5 bases short and J 4 bases short, with 12 bases between. Sequenced here: PBMCs from the stem cell graft donor, sampled from the stem cell graft. The receptor's source is a human donor who donated a stem cell graft to a child with acute lymphoblastic leukemia. The rearrangement links TRBV7-9 to TRBJ2-7; no clear D gene. DNA for the CDR3: TGTGCCAGCAGCCATGAATGGCCTTACGAGCAGTACTTC. Protein: CASSHEWPYEQYF.